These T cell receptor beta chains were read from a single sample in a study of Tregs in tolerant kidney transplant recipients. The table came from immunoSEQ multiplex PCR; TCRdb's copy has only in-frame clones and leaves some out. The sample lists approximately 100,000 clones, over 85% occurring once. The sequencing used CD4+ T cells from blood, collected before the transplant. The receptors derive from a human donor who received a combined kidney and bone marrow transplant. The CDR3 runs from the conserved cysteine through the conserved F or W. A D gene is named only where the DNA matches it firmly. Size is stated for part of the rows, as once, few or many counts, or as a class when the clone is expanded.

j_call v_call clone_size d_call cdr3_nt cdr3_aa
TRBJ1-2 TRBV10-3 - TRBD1 TGTGCCATCAGTGACCCCGGACAGGGGGCGTGGGGCTACACCTTC CAISDPGQGAWGYTF
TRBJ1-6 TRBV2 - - TGTGCCAGCACAGCGGAGGCGGTCTTCTATAATTCCCCCCTCCACTTT CASTAEAVFYNSPLHF
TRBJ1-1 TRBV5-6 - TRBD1 TGTGCCAGCAGCACAGGACAGGGACTTACTGAAGCTTTCTTT CASSTGQGLTEAFF
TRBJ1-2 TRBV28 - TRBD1 TGTGCCAGCAGCATAAACAGGGGGACCCATGGCTACACCTTC CASSINRGTHGYTF
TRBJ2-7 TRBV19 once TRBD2 TGTGCCAGTAGTGCCAAGGCTAGCGGGAGAACTTTGTCCTACGAGCAGTACTTC CASSAKASGRTLSYEQYF
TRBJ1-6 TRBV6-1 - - TGTGCCAGCAGCTCCGGGTCGTATTCACCCCTCCACTTT CASSSGSYSPLHF
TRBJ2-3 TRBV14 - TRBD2 TGTGCCAGCAGCCAAGGGCTAGCGGTGATCACAGATACGCAGTATTTT CASSQGLAVITDTQYF
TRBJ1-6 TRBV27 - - TGTGCCAGCAGTTTCTGGGTAGCCAATTCCCCCCTCCACTTT CASSFWVANSPLHF
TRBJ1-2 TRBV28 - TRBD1 TGTGCCAGCAGTGGGCGGGACAGGGGGTATGGCTACACCTTC CASSGRDRGYGYTF
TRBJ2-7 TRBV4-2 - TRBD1 TGTGCCAGCAGCCACCGGGACAGTTTCTACGAGCAGTACTTC CASSHRDSFYEQYF
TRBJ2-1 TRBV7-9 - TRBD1 TGTGCCAGCAGCCGACAGGGCCCCCACAATGAGCAGTTCTTC CASSRQGPHNEQFF
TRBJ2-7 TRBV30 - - TGTGCCTGGAGTCCGGTGTACGAGCAGTACTTC CAWSPVYEQYF
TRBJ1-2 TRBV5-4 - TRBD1 TGTGCCAGCAGCTGGCCTGGACAGGGAGTATATGGCTACACCTTC CASSWPGQGVYGYTF
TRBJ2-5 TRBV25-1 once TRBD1 TGTGCCAGCAGTGAAAAGAACAGGGGAGAGCAGTACTTC CASSEKNRGEQYF
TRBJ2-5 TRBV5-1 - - TGCGCCAGCAGCTTGGGGGAGGAGACCCAGTACTTC CASSLGEETQYF
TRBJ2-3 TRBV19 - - TGTGCCAGTAGTAGGGACATCCGCACAGATACGCAGTATTTT CASSRDIRTDTQYF
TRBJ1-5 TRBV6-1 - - TGTGCCAGCAGCCGCGCAGGGGACAATCAGCCCCAGCATTTT CASSRAGDNQPQHF
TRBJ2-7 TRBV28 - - TGTGCCAGCAGCCTCACTAGTCCCTCCTACGAGCAGTACTTC CASSLTSPSYEQYF
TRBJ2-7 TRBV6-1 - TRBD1 TGTGCCAGCAGGCCCAGACAGGGGATCTCCTACGAGCAGTACTTC CASRPRQGISYEQYF
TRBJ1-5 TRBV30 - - TGTGCCTGGAGTGTACGGGGGAATCAGCCCCAGCATTTT CAWSVRGNQPQHF